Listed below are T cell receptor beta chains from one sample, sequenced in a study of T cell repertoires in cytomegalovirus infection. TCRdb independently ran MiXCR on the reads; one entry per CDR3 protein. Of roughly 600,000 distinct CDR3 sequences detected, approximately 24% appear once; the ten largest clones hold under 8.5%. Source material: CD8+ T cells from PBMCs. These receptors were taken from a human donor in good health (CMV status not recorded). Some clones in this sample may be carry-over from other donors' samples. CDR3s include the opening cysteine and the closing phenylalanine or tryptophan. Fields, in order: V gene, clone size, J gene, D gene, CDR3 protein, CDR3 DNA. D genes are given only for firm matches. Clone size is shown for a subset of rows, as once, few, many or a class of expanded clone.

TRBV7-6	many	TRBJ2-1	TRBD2	CASSFSAGGGDEQFF	TGTGCCAGCAGCTTCAGCGCGGGGGGCGGGGATGAGCAGTTCTTC
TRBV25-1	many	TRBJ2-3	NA	CASSEWGSTDTQYF	TGTGCCAGCAGTGAATGGGGCAGCACAGATACGCAGTATTTT
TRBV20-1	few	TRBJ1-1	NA	CSARELGITEAFF	TGCAGTGCTAGAGAGCTTGGGATCACTGAAGCTTTCTTT
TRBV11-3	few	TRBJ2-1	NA	CASSPRDTNEQFF	TGTGCCAGCAGCCCCCGGGACACCAATGAGCAGTTCTTC
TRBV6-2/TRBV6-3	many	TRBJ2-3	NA	CASSPLEAPPGDTQYF	TGTGCCAGCAGTCCCTTAGAAGCCCCCCCAGGGGATACGCAGTATTTT
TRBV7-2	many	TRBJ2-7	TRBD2	CASSLETSGDEQYF	TGTGCCAGCAGCTTAGAGACTAGCGGGGACGAGCAGTACTTC
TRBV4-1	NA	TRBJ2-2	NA	CASSQEPDLGAGELFF	TGCGCCAGCAGCCAAGAGCCCGACCTGGGAGCCGGGGAGCTGTTTTTT
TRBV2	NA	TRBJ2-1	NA	CASHRDTNEQFF	TGTGCCAGCCACCGGGACACCAATGAGCAGTTCTTC
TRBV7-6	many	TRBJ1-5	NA	CASSLEGINQPQHF	TGTGCCAGCAGCTTAGAGGGGATCAATCAGCCCCAGCATTTT
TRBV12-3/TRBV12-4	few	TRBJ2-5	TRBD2	CASSPWGGSETQYF	TGTGCCAGCAGTCCTTGGGGAGGGAGTGAGACCCAGTACTTC
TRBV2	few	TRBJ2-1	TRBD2	CASSERAGGPPSSYNEQFF	TGTGCCAGCAGTGAGCGAGCGGGGGGCCCACCGAGCTCCTACAATGAGCAGTTCTTC
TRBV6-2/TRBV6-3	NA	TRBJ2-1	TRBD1	CATHTGGVYNEQFF	TGTGCCACCCATACAGGGGGCGTCTACAATGAGCAGTTCTTC
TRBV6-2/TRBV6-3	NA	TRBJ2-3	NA	CASTYIGTDPRAQYF	TGTGCCAGCACCTATATCGGGACGGATCCCCGCGCGCAGTATTTT
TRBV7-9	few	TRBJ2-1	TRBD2	CASSFLAGAGMDEQFF	TGTGCCAGCAGCTTCCTAGCGGGGGCAGGTATGGATGAGCAGTTCTTC
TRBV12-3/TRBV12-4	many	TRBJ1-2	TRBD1	CASRQGLDYGYTF	TGTGCCAGCAGACAGGGGCTAGACTATGGCTACACCTTC
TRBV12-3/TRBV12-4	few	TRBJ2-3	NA	CASSSTGITDTQYF	TGTGCCAGCAGTTCTACAGGGATCACAGATACGCAGTATTTT
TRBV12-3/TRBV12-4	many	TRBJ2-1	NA	CASRTGTEYNEQFF	TGTGCCAGCAGGACCGGGACGGAGTACAATGAGCAGTTCTTC
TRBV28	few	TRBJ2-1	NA	CASSLPLTDNSYNEQFF	TGTGCCAGCAGTTTGCCGCTGACAGACAACTCCTACAATGAGCAGTTCTTC
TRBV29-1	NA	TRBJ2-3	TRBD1	CSVEGNEGGRVDTQYF	TGCAGCGTTGAGGGCAATGAAGGGGGCCGGGTAGATACGCAGTATTTT
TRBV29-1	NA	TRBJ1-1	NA	CSVEFGGHTEAFF	TGCAGCGTTGAATTCGGGGGGCACACTGAAGCTTTCTTT
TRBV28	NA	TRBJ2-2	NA	CASSSLDTGELFF	TGTGCCAGCAGTAGCCTGGACACCGGGGAGCTGTTTTTT
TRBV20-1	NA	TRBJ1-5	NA	CSARDTGLGSNQPQHF	TGCAGTGCTAGAGATACGGGGTTGGGTAGCAATCAGCCCCAGCATTTT
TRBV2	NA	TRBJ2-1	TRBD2	CASSFTTSGGAGEQFF	TGTGCCAGCAGTTTTACGACTAGCGGGGGGGCCGGTGAGCAGTTCTTC
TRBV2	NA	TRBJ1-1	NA	CASRHARPNTEAFF	TGTGCCAGCAGGCATGCCAGACCGAACACTGAAGCTTTCTTT
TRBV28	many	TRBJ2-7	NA	CASSAHREQYF	TGTGCCAGCAGTGCCCACAGGGAGCAGTACTTC
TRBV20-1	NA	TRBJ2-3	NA	CSAGATPDTDTQYF	TGCAGTGCTGGTGCTACTCCAGACACAGATACGCAGTATTTT
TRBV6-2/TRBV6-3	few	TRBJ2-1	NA	CASSYTGLSNEQFF	TGTGCCAGCAGTTACACCGGACTTTCCAATGAGCAGTTCTTC
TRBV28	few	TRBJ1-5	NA	CASSLWGEGDQPQHF	TGTGCCAGCAGTTTATGGGGGGAAGGGGATCAGCCCCAGCATTTT
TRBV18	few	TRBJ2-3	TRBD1	CASSPRQGEDTQYF	TGTGCCAGCTCACCGCGACAGGGTGAAGATACGCAGTATTTT
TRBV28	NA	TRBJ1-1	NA	CANSLWRNTEAFF	TGTGCCAACAGTTTATGGCGGAACACTGAAGCTTTCTTT
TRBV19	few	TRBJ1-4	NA	CASSLYTANEKLFF	TGTGCCAGTAGTCTGTATACGGCTAATGAAAAACTGTTTTTT
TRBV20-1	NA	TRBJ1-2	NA	CSAWSGYTETNYGYTF	TGCAGTGCTTGGTCGGGGTATACAGAGACTAACTATGGCTACACCTTC
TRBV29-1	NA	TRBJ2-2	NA	CSVEFGADASGELFF	TGCAGCGTTGAATTCGGCGCAGACGCCTCCGGGGAGCTGTTTTTT
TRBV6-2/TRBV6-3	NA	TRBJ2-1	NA	CALSHTRIDEQFF	TGTGCCCTTTCCCACACCCGGATAGATGAGCAGTTCTTC
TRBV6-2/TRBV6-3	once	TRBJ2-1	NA	CASRARGSPNWGEQFF	TGTGCCAGCAGGGCCCGGGGCAGCCCTAACTGGGGTGAGCAGTTCTTC
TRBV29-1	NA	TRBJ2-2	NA	CSVGTYGGELFF	TGCAGCGTTGGGACCTACGGCGGGGAGCTGTTTTTT
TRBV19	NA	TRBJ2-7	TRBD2	CASSIGAGPIYEQYF	TGTGCCAGTAGTATAGGAGCGGGGCCAATCTACGAGCAGTACTTC
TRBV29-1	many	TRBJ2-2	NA	CSVDRVGTGELFF	TGCAGCGTTGACCGGGTAGGCACCGGGGAGCTGTTTTTT
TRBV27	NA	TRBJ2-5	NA	CASGRDPLVRETQYF	TGTGCCAGCGGCCGGGACCCCCTAGTGAGAGAGACCCAGTACTTC
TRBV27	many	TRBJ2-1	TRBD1	CASGGQETYNEQFF	TGTGCCAGCGGGGGACAGGAGACTTACAATGAGCAGTTCTTC
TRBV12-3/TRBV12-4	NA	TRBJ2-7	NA	CASSPTTGTNEQYF	TGTGCCAGCAGCCCCACCACCGGGACGAACGAGCAGTACTTC
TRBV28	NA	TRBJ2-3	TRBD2	CASSGPGLAGGTDTQYF	TGTGCCAGCAGCGGGCCGGGACTAGCGGGGGGCACAGATACGCAGTATTTT
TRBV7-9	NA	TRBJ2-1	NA	CASSSPPQGSGGNEQFF	TGTGCCAGCAGCTCGCCCCCACAGGGAAGCGGTGGAAATGAGCAGTTCTTC
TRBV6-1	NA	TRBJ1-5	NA	CASSEEGVYSNQPQHF	TGTGCCAGCAGTGAAGAAGGGGTCTATAGCAATCAGCCCCAGCATTTT
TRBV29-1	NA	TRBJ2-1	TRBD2	CSVKGIDEGLAGEPTGNNEQFF	TGCAGCGTTAAGGGTATAGATGAAGGACTAGCGGGGGAGCCTACAGGGAACAATGAGCAGTTCTTC
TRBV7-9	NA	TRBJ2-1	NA	CASSLSAKEQFF	TGTGCCAGCAGCTTATCGGCCAAGGAGCAGTTCTTC
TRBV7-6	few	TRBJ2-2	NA	CASSLVALYRQDYGELFF	TGTGCCAGCAGCTTAGTGGCTCTTTACCGACAGGACTACGGGGAGCTGTTTTTT
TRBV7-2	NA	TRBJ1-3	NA	CASSHRNSGNTIYF	TGTGCCAGCTCCCACCGTAACTCTGGAAACACCATATATTTT
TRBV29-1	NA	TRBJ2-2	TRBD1	CSVLSDRGLNTGELFF	TGCAGCGTATTGTCGGACAGGGGGCTAAACACCGGGGAGCTGTTTTTT
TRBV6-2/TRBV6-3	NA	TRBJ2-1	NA	CASRSDLYNEQFF	TGTGCCAGCAGGTCGGACTTGTACAATGAGCAGTTCTTC